The T cell receptor beta chain under discussion was sequenced for a study of control samples from healthy donors and cancer patients. The junction had 5 bases not matched to a gene; V was cut back by 3 bases and J by 6 bases. Germline V gene lookup returns CDR1 SGHTA and CDR2 FQGTGA. The CDR3 has 16 amino acids. Using immunoSEQ multiplex PCR, the repertoire was profiled, and TCRdb retains in-frame clones only, with some absent. Of some 410,000 clones in the sample, 80% to 95% were seen once. The V call is TRBV7-3, the J call TRBJ2-3; 14 bases are a match to TRBD2. The specimen was PBMCs. This TCR derives from a man in his forties with head and neck cancer. The CDR3 DNA reads as TGTGCCAGCAGCTTTCTGGGACTAGCGGGAGCGGATACGCAGTATTTT. Its translation: CASSFLGLAGADTQYF. The complete variable domain, with remaining parts taken from reference TRBV7-3 and TRBJ2-3, reads GAGVSQTPSNKVTEKGKYVELRCDPISGHTALYWYRQSLGQGPEFLIYFQGTGAADDSGLPNDRFFAVRPEGSVSTLKIQRTERGDSAVYLCASSFLGLAGADTQYFGPGTRLTVL.